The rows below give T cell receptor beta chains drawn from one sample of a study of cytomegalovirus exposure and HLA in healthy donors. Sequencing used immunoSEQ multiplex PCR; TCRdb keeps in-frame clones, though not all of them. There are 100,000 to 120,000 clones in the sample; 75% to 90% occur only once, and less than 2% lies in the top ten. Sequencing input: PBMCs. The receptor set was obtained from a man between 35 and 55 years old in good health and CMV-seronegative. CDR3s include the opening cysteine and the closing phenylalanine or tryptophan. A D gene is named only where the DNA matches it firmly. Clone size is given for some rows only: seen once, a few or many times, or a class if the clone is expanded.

CDR3: CASRETSGGGNEQFF
DNA: TGTGCCAGCAGGGAAACTAGCGGGGGGGGCAATGAGCAGTTCTTC
J: TRBJ2-1
V: TRBV2
length: 15
D: TRBD2
size: NA

CDR3: CAISESSGNYGYTF
DNA: TGTGCCATCAGTGAGTCATCAGGGAACTATGGCTACACCTTC
J: TRBJ1-2
V: TRBV10-3
length: 14
D: NA
size: NA

CDR3: CASSLLVSASGSTDTQYF
DNA: TGTGCCAGCAGCTTACTCGTCTCGGCTAGCGGGAGCACAGATACGCAGTATTTT
J: TRBJ2-3
V: TRBV7-6
length: 18
D: TRBD2
size: once

CDR3: CAISESRENEQFF
DNA: TGTGCCATCAGTGAGTCACGGGAGAATGAGCAGTTCTTC
J: TRBJ2-1
V: TRBV10-3
length: 13
D: NA
size: NA

CDR3: CASSEALGGGQPQHF
DNA: TGTGCCAGCAGTGAAGCTCTCGGGGGAGGCCAGCCCCAGCATTTT
J: TRBJ1-5
V: TRBV6-1
length: 15
D: NA
size: NA

CDR3: CASRESGNTIYF
DNA: TGTGCCAGCAGGGAGTCGGGAAACACCATATATTTT
J: TRBJ1-3
V: TRBV28
length: 12
D: NA
size: NA

CDR3: CASSRSGLAGETQYF
DNA: TGTGCCAGCAGCCGTAGTGGGCTAGCGGGGGAGACCCAGTACTTC
J: TRBJ2-5
V: TRBV9
length: 15
D: TRBD2
size: NA

CDR3: CASSTNTNTEAFF
DNA: TGTGCCAGCAGCACTAACACCAACACTGAAGCTTTCTTT
J: TRBJ1-1
V: TRBV11-2
length: 13
D: NA
size: NA

CDR3: CARSLRTGRNTEAFF
DNA: TGTGCCAGAAGCTTAAGGACAGGGAGGAACACTGAAGCTTTCTTT
J: TRBJ1-1
V: TRBV5-3
length: 15
D: TRBD1
size: NA

CDR3: CASSFPQGGYTF
DNA: TGTGCCAGCAGCTTCCCACAGGGTGGCTACACCTTC
J: TRBJ1-2
V: TRBV13
length: 12
D: NA
size: NA

CDR3: CASTVSGGGLNGYEQYF
DNA: TGCGCCAGCACCGTGTCCGGCGGGGGGCTTAATGGTTACGAGCAGTACTTC
J: TRBJ2-7
V: TRBV5-1
length: 17
D: TRBD2
size: NA

CDR3: CSVEVKGSHTEAFF
DNA: TGCAGCGTTGAAGTAAAGGGGTCCCACACTGAAGCTTTCTTT
J: TRBJ1-1
V: TRBV29-1
length: 14
D: NA
size: once

CDR3: CASSQGTGGLGTEAFF
DNA: TGTGCCAGCAGCCAAGGTACAGGGGGCTTAGGCACTGAAGCTTTCTTT
J: TRBJ1-1
V: TRBV4-2
length: 16
D: TRBD1
size: NA

CDR3: CSVDFGDGRYGYTF
DNA: TGCAGCGTTGACTTCGGGGATGGGCGCTATGGCTACACCTTC
J: TRBJ1-2
V: TRBV29-1
length: 14
D: NA
size: NA

CDR3: CASRRQGLNTEAFF
DNA: TGTGCCAGCAGGCGACAGGGTCTGAACACTGAAGCTTTCTTT
J: TRBJ1-1
V: TRBV6-5
length: 14
D: TRBD1
size: NA

CDR3: CASSDDGNWQFF
DNA: TGTGCCAGCAGCGACGACGGGAATTGGCAGTTCTTC
J: TRBJ2-1
V: TRBV5-6
length: 12
D: NA
size: NA

CDR3: CASSLSYRTTNYGYTF
DNA: TGCGCCAGCAGCTTGTCGTACAGGACTACTAACTATGGCTACACCTTC
J: TRBJ1-2
V: TRBV5-1
length: 16
D: NA
size: NA

CDR3: CASSQGQGYSYEQYF
DNA: TGTGCCAGTAGTCAGGGACAGGGATACTCCTACGAGCAGTACTTC
J: TRBJ2-7
V: TRBV19
length: 15
D: TRBD1
size: NA

CDR3: CASSLGKRLATNEKLFF
DNA: TGTGCCAGTAGTCTCGGGAAACGACTAGCAACTAATGAAAAACTGTTTTTT
J: TRBJ1-4
V: TRBV19
length: 17
D: NA
size: NA

CDR3: CASNGVKETQYF
DNA: TGTGCCAGCAACGGAGTGAAGGAGACCCAGTACTTC
J: TRBJ2-5
V: TRBV25-1
length: 12
D: NA
size: NA

CDR3: CASSPRTAKETQYF
DNA: TGTGCCAGCAGCCCCCGGACAGCAAAAGAGACCCAGTACTTC
J: TRBJ2-5
V: TRBV5-5
length: 14
D: NA
size: NA

CDR3: CASSVPGNQPQHF
DNA: TGTGCCAGCAGTGTCCCAGGAAATCAGCCCCAGCATTTT
J: TRBJ1-5
V: TRBV7-2
length: 13
D: NA
size: NA

CDR3: CASSSGGRGREKLFF
DNA: TGCGCCAGCAGTTCGGGAGGGCGCGGTAGAGAAAAACTGTTTTTT
J: TRBJ1-4
V: TRBV5-1
length: 15
D: NA
size: once

CDR3: CASSVGGRTEAFF
DNA: TGTGCCAGCAGTGTCGGGGGAAGAACTGAAGCTTTCTTT
J: TRBJ1-1
V: TRBV28
length: 13
D: NA
size: NA

CDR3: CASSVAASDTDTQYF
DNA: TGTGCCAGCAGCGTAGCGGCTAGCGATACAGATACGCAGTATTTT
J: TRBJ2-3
V: TRBV9
length: 15
D: NA
size: NA

CDR3: CASSVDPRNYGYTF
DNA: TGTGCCAGCAGTGTTGACCCGAGGAACTATGGCTACACCTTC
J: TRBJ1-2
V: TRBV6-1
length: 14
D: NA
size: once

CDR3: CASSLLGQVSGELFF
DNA: TGTGCCAGCAGTTTATTGGGACAGGTTTCCGGGGAGCTGTTTTTT
J: TRBJ2-2
V: TRBV27
length: 15
D: TRBD1
size: NA

CDR3: CASRTSGAYEQYF
DNA: TGTGCCAGCCGGACTAGCGGCGCCTACGAGCAGTACTTC
J: TRBJ2-7
V: TRBV6-1
length: 13
D: TRBD2
size: NA

CDR3: CASSGQPGGELFF
DNA: TGTGCCAGCAGTGGACAGCCCGGCGGGGAGCTGTTTTTT
J: TRBJ2-2
V: TRBV6-4
length: 13
D: NA
size: NA

CDR3: CASSLDPEGTQYF
DNA: TGCGCCAGCAGCTTGGATCCAGAGGGGACCCAGTACTTC
J: TRBJ2-5
V: TRBV5-1
length: 13
D: NA
size: few

CDR3: CASSVRTVSYNEQFF
DNA: TGTGCCAGCAGCGTGCGGACAGTCTCCTACAATGAGCAGTTCTTC
J: TRBJ2-1
V: TRBV9
length: 15
D: NA
size: once

CDR3: CASSPEGANVLTF
DNA: TGTGCCAGCAGCCCCGAGGGGGCCAACGTCCTGACTTTC
J: TRBJ2-6
V: TRBV7-2
length: 13
D: NA
size: NA

CDR3: CASSYGDRGDGYTF
DNA: TGTGCCAGCAGTTACGGGGACAGGGGGGACGGCTACACCTTC
J: TRBJ1-2
V: TRBV6-6
length: 14
D: TRBD1
size: NA

CDR3: CASSPLRENYEQYF
DNA: TGTGCCAGCAGTCCCCTCCGGGAAAATTACGAGCAGTACTTC
J: TRBJ2-7
V: TRBV27
length: 14
D: NA
size: NA

CDR3: CASSSVTSTDTQYF
DNA: TGTGCCAGCAGTTCCGTGACTAGCACAGATACGCAGTATTTT
J: TRBJ2-3
V: TRBV6-5
length: 14
D: NA
size: NA

CDR3: CASSLAGANEQFF
DNA: TGTGCCAGCAGCTTAGCGGGGGCTAATGAGCAGTTCTTC
J: TRBJ2-1
V: TRBV7-8
length: 13
D: NA
size: NA

CDR3: CASSQLLAGAINEQFF
DNA: TGTGCCAGCAGCCAGCTACTAGCGGGGGCCATCAATGAGCAGTTCTTC
J: TRBJ2-1
V: TRBV4-2
length: 16
D: TRBD2
size: NA

CDR3: CAWRPGQARPNEQFF
DNA: TGTGCCTGGAGGCCGGGACAGGCGAGGCCCAATGAGCAGTTCTTC
J: TRBJ2-1
V: TRBV30
length: 15
D: TRBD1
size: NA

CDR3: CATSQGVNTETFF
DNA: TGTGCCACCAGCCAAGGGGTGAACACTGAAACTTTCTTT
J: TRBJ1-1
V: TRBV6-5
length: 13
D: NA
size: NA

CDR3: CAVRGTGITEAFF
DNA: TGTGCCGTTAGGGGGACAGGGATCACTGAAGCTTTCTTT
J: TRBJ1-1
V: TRBV25-1
length: 13
D: TRBD1
size: NA

CDR3: CAWSVFGGANTEAFF
DNA: TGTGCCTGGAGTGTATTCGGGGGGGCGAACACTGAAGCTTTCTTT
J: TRBJ1-1
V: TRBV30
length: 15
D: NA
size: NA

CDR3: CASSLSGGRNNEQFF
DNA: TGTGCCAGCAGCCTTAGCGGGGGCCGAAACAATGAGCAGTTCTTC
J: TRBJ2-1
V: TRBV7-8
length: 15
D: TRBD2
size: NA

CDR3: CASTHSGDNQPQHF
DNA: TGTGCCAGTACCCATTCGGGGGATAATCAGCCCCAGCATTTT
J: TRBJ1-5
V: TRBV19
length: 14
D: NA
size: NA

CDR3: CASSQASQETQYF
DNA: TGTGCCAGCTCCCAGGCCAGCCAAGAGACCCAGTACTTC
J: TRBJ2-5
V: TRBV11-3
length: 13
D: NA
size: NA

CDR3: CASSLITPGVGYTF
DNA: TGCGCCAGCAGCTTGATAACCCCGGGGGTTGGCTACACCTTC
J: TRBJ1-2
V: TRBV5-1
length: 14
D: NA
size: once

CDR3: CASSLQIPNTEAFF
DNA: TGTGCCAGCTCACTACAGATTCCGAACACTGAAGCTTTCTTT
J: TRBJ1-1
V: TRBV18
length: 14
D: NA
size: NA